This T cell receptor beta chain was documented in a study of regulatory dendritic cells for organ transplantation. Germline loops: CDR1 LGHNA, CDR2 YNFKEQ. The CDR3 extends over 18 amino acids. After removal of 2 bases from V and 7 bases from J, the junction contained 10 bases not matched to a gene. The table came from immunoSEQ multiplex PCR; TCRdb's copy has only in-frame clones and leaves some out. The sample holds fewer than 40,000 clones, about 93% seen once. The specimen sequenced was naive CD8+ T cells from blood. Subset in this sample: CD45RA+ naive T cells. This TCR came from a human donor in good health. This chain uses TRBV4-2 with TRBJ2-2; 13 nucleotides agree with TRBD2. The CDR3 bases are TGTGCCAGCAGCCAAATCTCGGGACTAGCGGGGCCTCACGGGGAGCTGTTTTTT. Translated, it gives CASSQISGLAGPHGELFF.